This T cell receptor beta chain derives from a study of T cells after yellow fever vaccination. Study-level results: The CD4 compartment and the CD8 compartment contained a small share of clonotypes in common. Subsequent booster samples again held most clones from primary vaccination (96% CD4, just under 90% CD8). Contamination of FACS-sorted repertoires by abundant clonotypes from the bulk population could occur.

Template switching with 5'RACE generated the TCR cDNA and added a universal primer site and UMIs. TCRdb analysed the 5' RACE reads with MiXCR anew, one entry per CDR3 protein. The sample has over 150,000 distinct CDR3 sequences, less than 9% seen once. This clonotype was seen ten or more times. The antigen is unknown. This CDR3 contains 14 residues. Trimming left V 4 bases short and J 8 bases short, with 18 bases between. Per the germline V gene, CDR1 is SGHRS and CDR2 is YFSETQ. The sample was CD4+ T cells sorted from PBMCs, taken about 5 days after the first yellow fever vaccination. The J gene is TRBJ1-2, the V gene TRBV5-1; a possible D gene is TRBD1 (5 bases). This clonotype was obtained from a man in his late teens or twenties who received the YFV17D yellow fever vaccine. The CDR3 protein is CASSHRGTGVGYTF. The CDR3 nucleotides read TGCGCCAGCAGCCACCGGGGGACCGGGGTCGGCTACACCTTC.